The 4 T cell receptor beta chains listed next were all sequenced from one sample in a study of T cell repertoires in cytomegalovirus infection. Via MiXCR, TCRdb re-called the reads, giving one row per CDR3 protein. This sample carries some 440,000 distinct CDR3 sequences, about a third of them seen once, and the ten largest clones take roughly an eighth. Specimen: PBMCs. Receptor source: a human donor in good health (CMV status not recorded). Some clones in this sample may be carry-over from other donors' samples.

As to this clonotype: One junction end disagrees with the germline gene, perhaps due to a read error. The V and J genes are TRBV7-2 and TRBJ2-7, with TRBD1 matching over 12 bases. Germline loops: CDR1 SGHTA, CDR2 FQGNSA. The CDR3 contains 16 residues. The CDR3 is CAISSAGTGGSYDQSF. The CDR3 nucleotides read TGTGCCATCAGCTCCGCCGGGACAGGGGGCAGTTACGATCAGTCCTTC. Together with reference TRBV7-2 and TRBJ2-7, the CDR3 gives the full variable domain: GAGVSQSPSNKVTEKGKDVELRCDPISGHTALYWYRQSLGQGLEFLIYFQGNSAPDKSGLPSDRFSAERTGGSVSTLTIQRTQQEDSAVYLCAISSAGTGGSYDQSFGPGTRLTVT.

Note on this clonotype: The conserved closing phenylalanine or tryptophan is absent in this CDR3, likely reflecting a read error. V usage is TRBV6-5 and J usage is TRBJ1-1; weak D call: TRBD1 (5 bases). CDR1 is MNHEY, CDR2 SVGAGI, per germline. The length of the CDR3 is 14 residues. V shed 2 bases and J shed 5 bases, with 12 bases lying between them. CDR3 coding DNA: TGTGCCAGCAGTTACCGACAGAGGAATACTGAAGCTTTCTGT. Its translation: CASSYRQRNTEAFC.

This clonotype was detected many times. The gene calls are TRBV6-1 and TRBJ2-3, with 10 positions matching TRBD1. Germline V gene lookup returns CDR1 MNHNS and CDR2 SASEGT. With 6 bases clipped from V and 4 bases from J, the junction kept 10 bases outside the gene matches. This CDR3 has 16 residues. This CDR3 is CASRAWETGGSDTQYF. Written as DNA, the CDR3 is TGTGCCAGCAGAGCATGGGAGACAGGGGGCTCAGATACGCAGTATTTT.

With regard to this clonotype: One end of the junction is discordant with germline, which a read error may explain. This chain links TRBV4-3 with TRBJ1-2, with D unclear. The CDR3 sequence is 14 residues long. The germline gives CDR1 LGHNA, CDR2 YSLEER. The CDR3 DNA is TGCGCCAGCAGCCAAGATGTAGGGCTATATGTCTACCCCTTC. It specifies CASSQDVGLYVYPF.